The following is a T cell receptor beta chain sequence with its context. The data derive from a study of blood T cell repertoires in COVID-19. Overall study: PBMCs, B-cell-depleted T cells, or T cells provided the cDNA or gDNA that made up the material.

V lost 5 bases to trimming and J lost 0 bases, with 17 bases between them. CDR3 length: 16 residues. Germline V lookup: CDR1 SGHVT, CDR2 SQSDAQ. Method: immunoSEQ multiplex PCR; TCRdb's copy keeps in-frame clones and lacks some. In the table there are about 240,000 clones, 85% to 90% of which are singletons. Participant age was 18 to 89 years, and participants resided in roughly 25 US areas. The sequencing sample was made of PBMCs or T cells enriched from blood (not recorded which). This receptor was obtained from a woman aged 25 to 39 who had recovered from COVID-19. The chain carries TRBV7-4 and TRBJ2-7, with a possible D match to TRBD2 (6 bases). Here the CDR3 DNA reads TGTGCCAGCAGCCAAATAGGGACTTACATCTCCTACGAGCAGTACTTC. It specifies CASSQIGTYISYEQYF.